This T cell receptor (beta chain) was profiled in a study of patients and donors after allogeneic stem cell transplantation. TCRdb reprocessed the RT-PCR reads with MiXCR, giving one entry per CDR3 protein. The profile shows more than 850,000 distinct CDR3 sequences, roughly 17% of them singletons. Trimming left V 5 bases short and J 0 bases short, with 8 bases between. The germline CDR1 and CDR2 sequences are SGHVS and FNYEAQ. The CDR3 is 14 residues long. This rearrangement joins TRBV7-6 to TRBJ1-3; no clear D. The source is a human donor who was either an allogeneic HSCT recipient or a stem cell or donor lymphocyte infusion donor (not recorded which). It is not recorded whose cells these are; they may come from a transplant donor. The sequenced sample was blood, either unsorted or a sorted T cell fraction (not recorded which). The CDR3 bases are TGTGCCAGCAGCCGGTCCTACTCTGGAAACACCATATATTTT. Its translation: CASSRSYSGNTIYF.